One sample yielded the 30 T cell receptor beta chains listed below, sequenced in a study of T cells after yellow fever vaccination. A single record per CDR3 protein comes from TCRdb applying MiXCR to the 5' RACE reads. The table shows about 340,000 distinct CDR3 sequences, with roughly an eighth occurring only once. Sequenced material: CD4+ T cells sorted from PBMCs, taken 15 days after the yellow fever booster vaccination. Receptor source: a man between 18 and 29 years old who received the YFV17D yellow fever vaccine.

This chain joins TRBV7-9 and TRBJ2-7; the D is unclear. The CDR3 extends over 17 amino acids. The V and J ends lost 5 bases and 3 bases respectively, with 23 bases between them. CDR1 SEHNR and CDR2 FQNEAQ come from the germline V gene (reference sequence). The CDR3 spells CASSTTHGAQSYYEQYF. The CDR3 nucleotides read TGTGCCAGCAGCACAACGCATGGTGCCCAATCCTACTACGAGCAGTACTTC. The variable domain in full, with the rest retrieved from reference TRBV7-9 and TRBJ2-7, is DTGVSQNPRHKITKRGQNVTFRCDPISEHNRLYWYRQTLGQGPEFLTYFQNEAQLEKSRLLSDRFSAERPKGSFSTLEIQRTEQGDSAMYLCASSTTHGAQSYYEQYFGPGTRLTVT.

This clonotype was recorded many times. The J gene is TRBJ2-6, the V gene TRBV20-1; D not certain. Germline-derived CDR1 and CDR2 are DFQATT and SNEGSKA (reference sequence). CDR3 length equals 13 residues. The V gene lost 6 bases and the J gene lost 1 base, with 7 bases spanning the gap. The CDR3 DNA reads as TGCAGTGCCCTAAAATCTGGGGCCAACGTCCTGACTTTC. Amino acids: CSALKSGANVLTF.

This rearrangement joins TRBV5-5 to TRBJ2-5, with D hard to call. V lost 4 bases, J lost 4 bases, and 14 bases lay in between. The CDR3 has 14 residues. Germline V gives CDR1 SGHKS, CDR2 YYEKEE (reference sequence). CDR3 sequence (DNA): TGTGCCAGCAGCACCCACGTGGCAGGAGAGACCCAGTACTTC. Its translation is CASSTHVAGETQYF.

The chain is built from TRBV20-1 and TRBJ1-6, with TRBD1 identical over 10 bases. This CDR3 has 13 residues. Germline V gene data show CDR1 as DFQATT and CDR2 as SNEGSKA (reference sequence). The trim removed 8 bases at V and 9 bases at J, leaving 7 bases unmatched. CDR3 sequence (DNA): TGCAGTACCCCGGGACAGGGGTTTTCACCCCTCCACTTT. Translating gives CSTPGQGFSPLHF.

The gene calls are TRBV6-6 and TRBJ2-7; tentatively, D is TRBD2 (5 bases). Germline CDR1 is MNHNY and CDR2 is SVGAGI (reference sequence). CDR3 size: 13 residues. The V end lost 8 bases, the J end lost 3 bases, and 14 bases lay between the germline ends. DNA for the CDR3: TGTGCCAGCCGGACCGGGGTGCTCTACGAGCAGTACTTC. Protein: CASRTGVLYEQYF.

The chain joins TRBV7-9 to TRBJ2-2, with 7 nucleotides matching TRBD2. Per germline, CDR1 SEHNR and CDR2 FQNEAQ (reference sequence). J lost 7 bases, V lost 5 bases, and 13 bases had no gene match. The CDR3 length is 16 residues. The CDR3 reads CASSGAPSGVGGELFF. DNA of the CDR3: TGTGCCAGCAGCGGTGCCCCCAGCGGGGTGGGCGGGGAGCTGTTTTTT.

Only a few counts were recorded for this clonotype. The rearrangement joins TRBV20-1 to TRBJ1-1; D remains unclear. V was trimmed by 6 bases and J by 0 bases, leaving 11 bases between them. The germline V gene encodes CDR1 DFQATT and CDR2 SNEGSKA (reference sequence). CDR3 length: 13 amino acids. CDR3: CSALGDLNTEAFF. The CDR3 DNA reads TGCAGTGCGCTCGGAGACTTGAACACTGAAGCTTTCTTT.

The chain couples TRBV5-1 to TRBJ1-4, with 9 bases that match TRBD1. With 4 bases clipped from V and 1 base from J, the junction kept 5 bases outside the gene matches. CDR3 length equals 16 residues. From germline, CDR1 is SGHRS and CDR2 YFSETQ. The CDR3, as DNA: TGCGCCAGCAGCCCGCGGGGACAGGGAACTAATGAAAAACTGTTTTTT. Encoded protein: CASSPRGQGTNEKLFF. The variable domain in full, with the rest retrieved from reference TRBV5-1 and TRBJ1-4, is KAGVTQTPRYLIKTRGQQVTLSCSPISGHRSVSWYQQTPGQGLQFLFEYFSETQRNKGNFPGRFSGRQFSNSRSEMNVSTLELGDSALYLCASSPRGQGTNEKLFFGSGTQLSVL.

The chain employs TRBV19 and TRBJ2-1, with TRBD1 identical over 8 bases. From germline, CDR1 is LNHDA and CDR2 SQIVND (reference sequence). After removal of 7 bases from V and 9 bases from J, the junction contained 14 bases not matched to a gene. The CDR3 is 15 amino acids. The CDR3 nucleotides are TGTGCCAGTACCGCGGTCGGACAGGGTGGGGCTGAGCAGTTCTTC. It codes for CASTAVGQGGAEQFF.

This clonotype was counted many times. The rearrangement links TRBV24-1 to TRBJ2-5; perhaps D is TRBD1 or TRBD2 (5 bases each). Trimming removed 2 bases from V and 5 bases from J, with 11 bases in between. From germline, CDR1 is KGHDR and CDR2 SFDVKD. CDR3 length: 14 amino acids. Here the CDR3 reads CATSDWRKGETQYF. CDR3 bases: TGTGCCACCAGTGATTGGAGGAAGGGGGAGACCCAGTACTTC.

This clonotype was seen more than once but under ten times. J is TRBJ2-2 and V is TRBV5-5; tentative D call: TRBD2 (6 bases). The CDR3 sequence is 14 residues long. Germline CDR1 reads SGHKS; CDR2 reads YYEKEE (reference sequence). Deletions cut 7 bases from V and 1 base from J, with 11 bases between. This CDR3 is CASGRRMNTGELFF. The CDR3 coding sequence is TGTGCCAGCGGGAGGAGGATGAACACCGGGGAGCTGTTTTTT.

This clonotype showed up just a few times. V gene TRBV30 combines with J gene TRBJ1-2, with a tentative D call TRBD1 (6 bases). Trimming cost V 6 bases and J 7 bases, with 15 bases left between them. The CDR3 has 12 amino acids. Looked up from germline, CDR1 is GTSNPN and CDR2 is SVGIG (reference sequence). Here the CDR3 DNA reads TGTGCCTGTCCTAGGGGGTCGGCTGGCTACACCTTC. Protein: CACPRGSAGYTF. Using reference TRBV30 and TRBJ1-2 for the parts outside the CDR3, the full variable domain is SQTIHQWPATLVQPVGSPLSLECTVEGTSNPNLYWYRQAAGRGLQLLFYSVGIGQISSEVPQNLSASRPQDRQFILSSKKLLLSDSGFYLCACPRGSAGYTFGSGTRLTVV.

V is TRBV3-1 and J is TRBJ2-1; a weak D match, TRBD2 (5 bases). Trimming pared 3 bases from V and 0 bases from J, leaving 12 bases between. Germline CDR1 LGHDT, CDR2 YNNKEL (reference sequence). This CDR3 contains 16 residues. The CDR3 DNA reads TGTGCCAGCAGCCACTTTCTAGCCCACTCCTACAATGAGCAGTTCTTC. Translating gives CASSHFLAHSYNEQFF.

This clonotype was seen many times. V gene TRBV9 combines with J gene TRBJ2-3; 9 positions match TRBD1. Germline V lookup: CDR1 SGDLS, CDR2 YYNGEE. J lost 6 bases, V lost 5 bases, and 10 bases had no gene match. The CDR3 is made up of 15 amino acids. This CDR3 reads CASRATGTGYDTQYF. In DNA, the CDR3 is TGTGCCAGCAGGGCAACCGGGACAGGGTACGATACGCAGTATTTT. Looking up the rest from reference TRBV9 and TRBJ2-3 gives the full variable domain: DSGVTQTPKHLITATGQRVTLRCSPRSGDLSVYWYQQSLDQGLQFLIQYYNGEERAKGNILERFSAQQFPDLHSELNLSSLELGDSALYFCASRATGTGYDTQYFGPGTRLTVL.

This clonotype was observed a few times. This chain links TRBV2 with TRBJ2-5; no clear D gene. CDR3 length: 11 amino acids. Trimming pared 6 bases from V and 1 base from J, leaving 3 bases between. CDR1 is SNHLY, CDR2 FYNNEI, per germline. CDR3 in amino acids: CASRLQETQYF. The CDR3, as DNA: TGTGCCAGCAGACTCCAAGAGACCCAGTACTTC.

This chain joins TRBV27 and TRBJ2-7; no clear D. The germline V and J ends were trimmed by 2 bases and 3 bases, with 23 bases remaining between them. There are 18 residues in the CDR3. The germline V gene encodes CDR1 MNHEY and CDR2 SMNVEV (reference sequence). The CDR3, as DNA: TGTGCCAGCAGTTTACGTACTAATACCCAAGGTCTAAACTACGAGCAGTACTTC. Translation: CASSLRTNTQGLNYEQYF.

This chain links TRBV7-2 with TRBJ2-1; TRBD1 matches at 10 bases. J was trimmed by 8 bases and V by 5 bases; bases with no gene match: 6. The CDR3 extends over 14 amino acids. Germline V CDR1 and CDR2: SGHTA, FQGNSA. CDR3 DNA: TGTGCCAGCAGCATCCGACAGGGGGCTGATGAGCAGTTCTTC. Protein sequence: CASSIRQGADEQFF.

In this sample, this clonotype turned up a few times. The chain is built from TRBV4-1 and TRBJ2-5, with a weak D call TRBD1 (5 bases). The germline gives CDR1 MGHRA, CDR2 YSYEKL. Trimming removed 4 bases at V and 5 bases at J, with 26 bases between. This CDR3 region has 18 residues. CDR3 in amino acids: CASSPVLGIGVVGETQYF. The CDR3 coding sequence is TGCGCCAGCAGCCCGGTTTTAGGGATAGGGGTAGTTGGGGAGACCCAGTACTTC.

The chain links TRBV2 to TRBJ1-1; no definite D call. The CDR3 extends over 11 amino acids. From germline, CDR1 is SNHLY and CDR2 FYNNEI. V was clipped by 7 bases and J by 4 bases, with 7 bases between them. CDR3 protein: CASTLGTEAFF. The CDR3 DNA follows: TGTGCCAGCACCCTAGGCACTGAAGCTTTCTTT.

J is TRBJ1-2 and V is TRBV20-1; tentatively, D is TRBD1 (5 bases). Trimming removed 3 bases at V and 5 bases at J, with 13 bases between. Germline V gene sequence: CDR1 DFQATT, CDR2 SNEGSKA (reference sequence). The CDR3 is made up of 13 amino acids. CDR3 bases: TGCAGTGCTAGGGCCGGGACCAAGTATGGCTACACCTTC. It is translated as CSARAGTKYGYTF.

V gene TRBV6-2 or TRBV6-3 combines with J gene TRBJ1-2; no clear D gene. From germline, CDR1 is MNHEY and CDR2 SVGEGT. The CDR3 has 13 amino acids. The V and J ends lost 6 bases and 6 bases respectively, with 14 bases between them. CDR3 in amino acids: CASRLQPWNGYTF. The CDR3 DNA reads as TGTGCCAGCAGATTACAACCTTGGAATGGCTACACCTTC.

The table lists this clonotype with a few counts. The chain couples TRBV5-6 to TRBJ2-2; the match to TRBD1 covers 8 bases. CDR3 length: 17 amino acids. Germline V gene sequence: CDR1 SGHDT, CDR2 YYEEEE. V trimming: 0 bases; J trimming: 7 bases; junction bases outside the gene matches: 11. CDR3 nucleotides: TGTGCCAGCAGCTTGGCGGGGCAGGGGGCGTCTAACGGGGAGCTGTTTTTT. As protein: CASSLAGQGASNGELFF. Looking up the rest from reference TRBV5-6 and TRBJ2-2 gives the full variable domain: DAGVTQSPTHLIKTRGQQVTLRCSPKSGHDTVSWYQQALGQGPQFIFQYYEEEERQRGNFPDRFSGHQFPNYSSELNVNALLLGDSALYLCASSLAGQGASNGELFFGEGSRLTVL.

This clonotype was recorded at least ten times. This chain links TRBV20-1 with TRBJ2-7; D remains ambiguous. Trimming pared 5 bases from V and 3 bases from J, leaving 11 bases between. Germline V lookup: CDR1 DFQATT, CDR2 SNEGSKA (reference sequence). CDR3 length equals 12 residues. Here the CDR3 reads CSAHYSLYEQYF. CDR3 DNA: TGCAGTGCTCACTATTCTCTCTACGAGCAGTACTTC.

This CDR3 reads CASSQRARVDQPQHF. CDR3 nucleotides: TGCGCCAGCAGCCAGAGGGCCAGGGTCGATCAGCCCCAGCATTTT. The chain carries TRBV4-3 and TRBJ1-5, with a possible D match to TRBD1 (5 bases). CDR1 and CDR2 (germline): LGHNA, YSLEER. Trimming removed 3 bases from V and 5 bases from J, with 14 bases in between. The CDR3 runs to 15 residues.

The chain carries TRBV6-2 or TRBV6-3 and TRBJ1-1; unclear D gene. Germline V gene lookup returns CDR1 MNHEY and CDR2 SVGEGT. V was shortened by 2 bases and J by 3 bases, with 7 bases between the two germline ends. CDR3 size: 13 residues. CDR3 region: CASSYVRDTEAFF. The CDR3, as DNA: TGTGCCAGCAGTTACGTGAGGGACACTGAAGCTTTCTTT.

This clonotype was counted many times. The chain carries TRBV5-1 and TRBJ2-5; D not resolved. The V and J ends lost 2 bases and 2 bases respectively, with 7 bases between them. There are 13 residues in the CDR3. Germline CDR1 reads SGHRS; CDR2 reads YFSETQ. The CDR3 DNA follows: TGCGCCAGCAGCTTCGGTGGGCAAGAGACCCAGTACTTC. The encoded protein is CASSFGGQETQYF.

The genes are TRBV4-3 and TRBJ1-2; D is ambiguous. CDR1 and CDR2 (germline): LGHNA, YSLEER. V was shortened by 0 bases and J by 4 bases, with 12 bases between the two germline ends. The CDR3 sequence is 15 residues long. CDR3 region: CASSQEVNTPYGYTF. The CDR3 region has the DNA TGCGCCAGCAGCCAAGAAGTTAACACTCCCTATGGCTACACCTTC.

In its sample, this clonotype was seen many times. V usage is TRBV12-3 or TRBV12-4 and J usage is TRBJ1-2; tentative D call: TRBD1 (6 bases). The CDR3 is 14 amino acids. Deletions cut 1 base from V and 4 bases from J, with 10 bases between. CDR3 residues: CASSLGTVTYGYTF. The DNA of the CDR3 is TGTGCCAGCAGTTTAGGGACAGTGACCTATGGCTACACCTTC.

This clonotype showed up just a few times. The chain recombines TRBV21-1 with TRBJ2-7; the D segment call TRBD1 is taken from the table without a DNA check. TRBV21-1 has pseudogene status. The CDR3 has 16 residues. As DNA, the CDR3 is TGTGCCAGCAGCAACGACAGGGTAAACTTGTCCTACGAGCAGTACGTC. Encoded protein: CASSNDRVNLSYEQYV.

The chain joins TRBV4-3 to TRBJ1-2; D gene ambiguous. Germline V gene data show CDR1 as LGHNA and CDR2 as YSLEER. The length of the CDR3 is 13 residues. Deletions cut 2 bases from V and 4 bases from J, with 8 bases between. In DNA, the CDR3 is TGCGCCAGCAGCCAAACGCGTCTCTATGGCTACACCTTC. Encoded protein: CASSQTRLYGYTF.